This T cell receptor (beta chain) was identified in a study of neoadjuvant anti-PD-1 for oral cavity cancer. This clone occurred a few times. As for time point: after neoadjuvant nivolumab, at surgical resection. Some clones are missing from TCRdb's copy, which holds only in-frame ones; the method was immunoSEQ multiplex PCR. The table shows tens of thousands of clones, with around a quarter occurring only once. The V gene lost 5 bases and the J gene lost 1 base, with 12 bases spanning the gap. The CDR3 has 15 residues. Germline-derived CDR1 and CDR2 are MNHEY and SVGAGI. The chain joins TRBV6-5 to TRBJ1-5, with D perhaps TRBD1 (6 bases). The sequence was obtained from a person aged 35-79 years with oral cavity squamous cell carcinoma. The sample here was tumor tissue, taken after nivolumab (anti-PD-1) treatment. CDR3 coding DNA: TGTGCCAGCAGTCGATCCCAGGGGAGCAATCAGCCCCAGCATTTT. Protein: CASSRSQGSNQPQHF.